This T cell receptor beta chain was recovered during a study of blood T cell repertoires in COVID-19. Study-level background: Collection of acute and convalescent COVID-19 samples took place in the United States, Italy and Spain. PBMCs, B-cell-depleted T cells, or T cells provided the cDNA or gDNA that made up the material.

Clones were sequenced by immunoSEQ multiplex PCR, and TCRdb holds only the in-frame ones, with some missing. Of over 150,000 clones listed, about 90% are singletons. Germline-derived CDR1 and CDR2 are SGHTA and FQGNSA. V gave up 2 bases and J gave up 0 bases, with 11 bases separating them. The CDR3 has 15 residues. This TCR was sampled from a man in his fifties with acute or convalescent COVID-19. The chain recombines TRBV7-2 with TRBJ2-7; D possibly corresponds to TRBD2 (5 bases). Sequenced material: peripheral blood. CDR3: CASSLRAGSSYEQYV. In nucleotides, the CDR3 is TGTGCCAGCAGCTTAAGGGCGGGCAGCTCCTACGAGCAGTACGTC.